This entry lists 23 T cell receptor beta chains sequenced from one sample in a study of identifying expanded T cells in peripheral blood. The method was immunoSEQ multiplex PCR; TCRdb's version includes in-frame clones alone and lacks a portion of them. Of about 86,000 clones in the sample, around 83% are singletons; the top ten hold 4.5%. Sequencing used blood. These receptor sequences come from a person aged 18 to 75 in good health.

This chain uses TRBV5-6 with TRBJ2-2; a weak D match, TRBD1 (5 bases). Germline V gene data show CDR1 as SGHDT and CDR2 as YYEEEE. CDR3 length: 14 amino acids. The V end was cut by 1 base, the J end by 7 bases, with 11 bases between. CDR3 nucleotides: TGTGCCAGCAGCTTGCAGGGCTTCATCGGGGAGCTGTTTTTT. Protein product: CASSLQGFIGELFF.

The chain joins TRBV11-2 to TRBJ2-7, with 9 bases fitting TRBD1. The CDR3 has 15 amino acids. J was trimmed by 1 base and V by 4 bases; bases with no gene match: 5. The germline V gene has CDR1 SGHAT and CDR2 FQNNGV. The CDR3 is CASSWTGTGSYEQYF. Written as DNA, the CDR3 is TGTGCCAGCAGCTGGACCGGGACAGGGTCCTACGAGCAGTACTTC.

This chain links TRBV2 with TRBJ1-1; a possible D gene is TRBD1 (5 bases). This CDR3 spans 15 amino acids. Trimming took off 7 bases at V and 4 bases at J, with 19 bases between the two ends. CDR1 is SNHLY, CDR2 FYNNEI, per germline. The CDR3 loop reads CASTNGGRSGTEAFF. CDR3 in DNA: TGTGCCAGCACCAATGGGGGTCGGAGTGGCACTGAAGCTTTCTTT.

V usage is TRBV18 and J usage is TRBJ2-3; 7 bases line up with TRBD2. The germline gives CDR1 KGHSH, CDR2 LQKENI. Losses at the gene ends were 0 bases for V and 6 bases for J; bases not matched to a gene: 0. The CDR3 is made up of 13 amino acids. The CDR3 DNA reads as TGTGCCAGCTCACCACCAGCGGGGGATACGCAGTATTTT. This gives the protein CASSPPAGDTQYF.

This chain joins TRBV2 and TRBJ1-1, with TRBD1 as a possible D gene (6 bases). This CDR3 comprises 13 residues. The V and J ends lost 5 bases and 8 bases respectively, with 15 bases between them. Germline loops: CDR1 SNHLY, CDR2 FYNNEI. The CDR3 protein is CASSWGQGREAFF. In nucleotides, the CDR3 is TGTGCCAGCAGTTGGGGGCAGGGGCGGGAAGCTTTCTTT.

The V and J genes are TRBV11-1 and TRBJ2-1; the D gene is possibly TRBD2 (7 bases). The CDR3 has 15 amino acids. Trimming stripped 4 bases from V and 3 bases from J, with 13 bases between. CDR1 is SGHAT and CDR2 is FQDESV in the germline V gene (reference sequence). The CDR3 DNA reads TGTGCCAGCAGCTCTCGGGGGGCTGGCTACAATGAGCAGTTCTTC. Encoded protein: CASSSRGAGYNEQFF. The entire variable domain, with the rest obtained from reference TRBV11-1 and TRBJ2-1, is as follows: EAEVAQSPRYKITEKSQAVAFWCDPISGHATLYWYRQILGQGPELLVQFQDESVVDDSQLPKDRFSAERLKGVDSTLKIQPAELGDSAMYLCASSSRGAGYNEQFFGPGTRLTVL.

The chain combines TRBV19 with TRBJ1-5; the D gene is possibly TRBD1 (6 bases). The CDR3 consists of 14 residues. Trimming removed 6 bases at V and 1 base at J, with 10 bases between. Per the germline V gene, CDR1 is LNHDA and CDR2 is SQIVND (reference sequence). As DNA, the CDR3 is TGTGCCAGTAGGACAGGAGCAAGCAATCAGCCCCAGCATTTT. This gives the protein CASRTGASNQPQHF.

The chain combines TRBV19 with TRBJ1-5, with unresolved D. The CDR3 is 14 residues long. Trimming left V 7 bases short and J 4 bases short, with 14 bases between. Germline V CDR1 and CDR2: LNHDA, SQIVND (reference sequence). CDR3 DNA sequence: TGTGCCAGTACCACCGAGGTGGGGAATCAGCCCCAGCATTTT. This translates into CASTTEVGNQPQHF.

The rearrangement joins TRBV6-1 to TRBJ2-1; D not certain. This CDR3 contains 12 residues. V was trimmed by 3 bases and J by 7 bases, leaving 7 bases between them. Germline-derived CDR1 and CDR2 are MNHNS and SASEGT. CDR3 DNA: TGTGCCAGCAGTGAGACAAGGAATGAGCAGTTCTTC. Protein product: CASSETRNEQFF.

This clone was observed a handful of times. The rearrangement joins TRBV30 to TRBJ1-2; TRBD1 matches 8 bases. The CDR3 length is 11 residues. CDR1 is GTSNPN, CDR2 SVGIG, per germline (reference sequence). Trimming took 7 bases from V and 5 from J; bases not matched to a gene: 3. Here the CDR3 reads CAFTGGYGYTF. CDR3 in DNA: TGTGCCTTCACAGGGGGGTATGGCTACACCTTC.

J is TRBJ1-6 and V is TRBV6-1; D may be TRBD1 (5 bases). Germline CDR1 reads MNHNS; CDR2 reads SASEGT. The CDR3 extends over 15 amino acids. V lost 3 bases and J lost 8, with 14 bases in between. The CDR3 reads CASSELRAGYSPLHF. The DNA of the CDR3 is TGTGCCAGCAGTGAGCTCAGGGCGGGTTATTCACCCCTCCACTTT.

V and J are TRBV9 and TRBJ1-6; a possible D gene is TRBD1 (6 bases). Deletions cut 3 bases from V and 6 bases from J, with 7 bases between. This CDR3 region has 13 residues. In germline, CDR1 is SGDLS, CDR2 YYNGEE. The CDR3 reads CASSGGGNSPLHF. The CDR3 coding sequence is TGTGCCAGCAGCGGAGGGGGTAATTCACCCCTCCACTTT.

This chain links TRBV6-6 with TRBJ1-5, with unresolved D. V was pared by 6 bases and J by 6 bases, with 12 bases between. CDR1 and CDR2 from the germline V gene are MNHNY and SVGAGI (reference sequence). The CDR3 is 13 amino acids. CDR3 nucleotide sequence: TGTGCCAGCAGCTCCGACCCTCTTCAGCCCCAGCATTTT. Its protein is CASSSDPLQPQHF.

Many counts were recorded for this clone. In DNA form, the CDR3 reads TGTGCCAGTAAGCTCAACAGGGGAACGGGTGAAAAACTGTTTTTT. This gives the protein CASKLNRGTGEKLFF. The gene calls are TRBV19 and TRBJ1-4; 7 positions match TRBD1. The germline V gene encodes CDR1 LNHDA and CDR2 SQIVND (reference sequence). The V gene end was trimmed by 7 bases and the J gene end by 7 bases; junction bases not matched to a gene: 12. CDR3 length: 15 residues.

The chain couples TRBV13 to TRBJ2-3; weak D call: TRBD2 (6 bases). Germline values: CDR1 PRHDT, CDR2 FYEKMQ (reference sequence). The CDR3 is made up of 16 amino acids. V lost 5 bases, J lost 2 bases, and 17 bases lay in between. The CDR3 spells CASSPRGERNTDTQYF. The CDR3 DNA sequence: TGTGCCAGCAGCCCGCGGGGTGAGAGGAACACAGATACGCAGTATTTT.

The V gene is TRBV6-5, the J gene TRBJ2-2; TRBD2 aligns across 9 bases. CDR3 length: 16 residues. V lost 2 bases to trimming and J lost 0 bases; unmatched junction nucleotides: 1. Per germline, CDR1 MNHEY and CDR2 SVGAGI. CDR3 nucleotides: TGTGCCAGCAGTTACCTAGCGGGGCCGAACACCGGGGAGCTGTTTTTT. It is translated as CASSYLAGPNTGELFF.

The V call is TRBV7-2, the J call TRBJ2-5; 11 nucleotides agree with TRBD1. The CDR3 contains 14 residues. V shed 5 bases, J shed 5 bases, and the junction held 4 bases outside the gene matches. Germline CDR1 SGHTA, CDR2 FQGNSA. CDR3 sequence reads: CASSPDRGLETQYF. CDR3 nucleotides: TGTGCCAGCAGCCCGGACAGGGGGCTTGAGACCCAGTACTTC. The complete variable domain, with remaining parts taken from reference TRBV7-2 and TRBJ2-5, reads GAGVSQSPSNKVTEKGKDVELRCDPISGHTALYWYRQSLGQGLEFLIYFQGNSAPDKSGLPSDRFSAERTGGSVSTLTIQRTQQEDSAVYLCASSPDRGLETQYFGPGTRLLVL.

Only a few counts were recorded for this clone. V gene TRBV11-2 combines with J gene TRBJ2-7; D might be TRBD2 (6 bases). Germline CDR1 and CDR2: SGHAT and FQNNGV. The CDR3 sequence is 14 residues long. The V end lost 5 bases, the J end lost 6 bases, and 17 bases lay between the germline ends. The CDR3 region has the DNA TGTGCCAGCAGCCCTGGGGGGTCGTCGCGCGAGCAGTACTTC. Protein product: CASSPGGSSREQYF.

The genes are TRBV11-3 and TRBJ1-4, with TRBD1 as a possible D gene (5 bases). Germline assignment: CDR1 SGHNT and CDR2 YENEEA. V was pared by 5 bases and J by 8 bases, with 18 bases between. The length of the CDR3 is 15 residues. The CDR3 spells CASSPRGSRAEKLFF. In DNA, the CDR3 is TGTGCCAGCAGCCCAAGAGGGTCCAGGGCGGAAAAACTGTTTTTT. Based on the CDR3 plus reference TRBV11-3 and TRBJ1-4, the full variable domain is EAGVVQSPRYKIIEKKQPVAFWCNPISGHNTLYWYLQNLGQGPELLIRYENEEAVDDSQLPKDRFSAERLKGVDSTLKIQPAELGDSAVYLCASSPRGSRAEKLFFGSGTQLSVL.

This clone showed up just once. The chain uses TRBV7-2 and TRBJ1-1; the match to TRBD1 covers 11 bases. Germline lookup yields CDR1 SGHTA and CDR2 FQGNSA. The CDR3 contains 15 residues. With 1 base clipped from V and 4 bases from J, the junction kept 2 bases outside the gene matches. The CDR3 DNA reads as TGTGCCAGCAGCTTAGTCGGGACAGGGGGCACTGAAGCTTTCTTT. This codes for CASSLVGTGGTEAFF.

This clone has only one observation. The chain employs TRBV9 and TRBJ2-3; the D gene is possibly TRBD2 (5 bases). V was shortened by 2 bases and J by 2 bases, with 27 bases between the two germline ends. The CDR3 contains 20 residues. CDR1 and CDR2 from the germline V gene are SGDLS and YYNGEE. CDR3 loop: CASSVTPGRHSLVATDTQYF. The DNA for the CDR3 is TGTGCCAGCAGCGTTACCCCGGGGAGACATTCCCTGGTTGCCACAGATACGCAGTATTTT.

The gene calls are TRBV5-1 and TRBJ1-4, with TRBD1 matching over 12 bases. Trimming removed 1 base from V and 7 bases from J; junction bases left unmatched: 11. This CDR3 is built from 18 residues. The germline V gene has CDR1 SGHRS and CDR2 YFSETQ. The CDR3 DNA follows: TGCGCCAGCAGCTTGACCGGGACAGGGGGCGCTCAGAGTGAAAAACTGTTTTTT. Its translation: CASSLTGTGGAQSEKLFF.

The chain employs TRBV30 and TRBJ1-5; 9 positions match TRBD1. Germline V gives CDR1 GTSNPN, CDR2 SVGIG (reference sequence). The CDR3 runs 14 residues. J gave up 5 bases and V 5 bases, and 7 bases lay outside the gene matches. The CDR3 nucleotides are TGTGCCTGGGGAGGGACAGGGTTTGATCAGCCCCAGCATTTT. Its translation: CAWGGTGFDQPQHF.